These 27 T cell receptor beta chains were sequenced from one sample in a study of T cell responses to AZD1222 COVID-19 vaccine (dated by TCRdb to the early 2020s). Interpreted using the paper, the time point label stands for: about 28 days (+/-7) after the second vaccine dose. The library relied on the immunoSEQ multiplex PCR assay. TCRdb mirrors the immuneACCESS table, restricted to in-frame sequences. Some clones are absent from its copies; in checked studies, under half trace to an unresolved V gene, and the reason for the others is unknown. This sample lists roughly 140,000 clones; 90% were detected once. Around 2.9% of the sample is held by the ten biggest clonotypes. Sequencing was performed on peripheral blood, taken 28 days after the second AZD1222 dose. The receptor set was obtained from an adult who received the AZD1222 COVID-19 vaccine.

This clone was detected once. The chain joins TRBV5-1 to TRBJ2-2; 15 nucleotides line up with TRBD2. The CDR3 length is 19 residues. Germline values: CDR1 SGHRS, CDR2 YFSETQ. The ends lost 2 bases at V and 1 base at J; junction bases unmatched: 6. The CDR3, as DNA: TGCGCCAGCAGCTTCCCGGGACTAGCGGGAGGACAGAACACCGGGGAGCTGTTTTTT. Translating gives CASSFPGLAGGQNTGELFF.

CDR3 sequence: CASSLPGVPEAFF. The CDR3 DNA follows: TGTGCCAGCAGCTTGCCAGGGGTTCCTGAAGCTTTCTTT. This sequence joins TRBV5-4 and TRBJ1-1; D perhaps matches TRBD1 (6 bases). V lost 1 base, J lost 6 bases, and 10 bases lay in between. Germline CDR1 is SGHNT and CDR2 is YYREEE (reference sequence). The CDR3 loop spans 13 amino acids.

The V and J genes are TRBV24-1 and TRBJ1-1; 8 positions agree with TRBD1. The CDR3 spans 13 residues. J was trimmed by 5 bases and V by 4 bases; bases with no gene match: 2. Germline V gene sequence: CDR1 KGHDR, CDR2 SFDVKD. The CDR3 is CATSDGTGTEAFF. The CDR3 nucleotides read TGTGCCACCAGTGACGGGACAGGAACTGAAGCTTTCTTT.

The chain is built from TRBV7-2 and TRBJ1-1; possible D gene TRBD1, 6 bases. The ends were cut back, 2 bases at V and 1 base at J, with 8 bases in the middle. CDR3 size: 14 residues. The germline V gene has CDR1 SGHTA and CDR2 FQGNSA. The CDR3 coding sequence is TGTGCCAGCAGCTTACAGGGGCCGAACACTGAAGCTTTCTTT. Its protein is CASSLQGPNTEAFF. Supplemented by reference TRBV7-2 and TRBJ1-1, the full variable domain reads GAGVSQSPSNKVTEKGKDVELRCDPISGHTALYWYRQSLGQGLEFLIYFQGNSAPDKSGLPSDRFSAERTGGSVSTLTIQRTQQEDSAVYLCASSLQGPNTEAFFGQGTRLTVV.

The chain links TRBV18 to TRBJ2-3, with 13 bases fitting TRBD2. The V segment lost 3 bases and the J segment 2 bases; nucleotides outside the gene matches: 5. This CDR3 is built from 17 residues. The germline V gene encodes CDR1 KGHSH and CDR2 LQKENI. CDR3 loop: CASSPGLAGMFTDTQYF. CDR3 DNA: TGTGCCAGCTCACCGGGACTAGCGGGGATGTTCACAGATACGCAGTATTTT.

This rearrangement joins TRBV18 to TRBJ1-1; D is unresolved. Per the germline V gene, CDR1 is KGHSH and CDR2 is LQKENI. The CDR3 length is 15 residues. V was shortened by 1 base and J by 3 bases, with 12 bases between the two germline ends. The CDR3 DNA follows: TGTGCCAGCTCACCACAGGTTCTTGGGGACACTGAAGCTTTCTTT. Translation: CASSPQVLGDTEAFF.

Here the CDR3 reads CASSPTSGGGNEQFF. CDR3 nucleotides: TGTGCCAGCAGCCCAACTAGCGGGGGCGGGAATGAGCAGTTCTTC. This rearrangement joins TRBV14 to TRBJ2-1; 11 bases fit TRBD2. The CDR3 is 15 residues long. The junction had 6 bases not matched to a gene; V was cut back by 4 bases and J by 7 bases. Germline V gene sequence: CDR1 SGHDN, CDR2 FVKESK.

The V and J genes are TRBV3-1 (or the pseudogene TRBV3-2) and TRBJ2-4; TRBD1 agrees at 7 bases. CDR1 is LGHDT, CDR2 YNNKEL, per germline (reference sequence). V lost 2 bases to trimming and J lost 8 bases; unmatched junction nucleotides: 9. CDR3 length equals 15 residues. The CDR3: CASSQMWDSPDIQYF. The CDR3 nucleotides read TGTGCCAGCAGCCAAATGTGGGACAGCCCCGACATTCAGTACTTC.

The rearrangement joins TRBV6-6 to TRBJ1-5; 8 bases match TRBD1. J lost 1 base, V lost 5 bases, and 10 bases had no gene match. CDR1 and CDR2 from the germline V gene are MNHNY and SVGAGI (reference sequence). The CDR3 totals 17 residues. CDR3 DNA sequence: TGTGCCAGCAGTCTCGGACAGGGCGGATCAAGCAATCAGCCCCAGCATTTT. Its translation is CASSLGQGGSSNQPQHF.

V usage is TRBV7-2 and J usage is TRBJ2-7, with 7 bases that match TRBD1. In germline, CDR1 is SGHTA, CDR2 FQGNSA. CDR3 length: 17 amino acids. Losses at the gene ends were 7 bases for V and 2 bases for J; bases not matched to a gene: 17. The CDR3 sequence is CASTPHHTGVGTYEQYF. CDR3 coding DNA: TGTGCCAGCACGCCTCACCACACAGGGGTTGGGACCTACGAGCAGTACTTC.

CDR3 in amino acids: CASSQDLSGGQGEKLFF. The CDR3, as DNA: TGTGCCAGCAGCCAAGATCTATCAGGGGGTCAGGGTGAAAAACTGTTTTTT. The rearrangement joins TRBV3-1 (or the pseudogene TRBV3-2) to TRBJ1-4; TRBD1 agrees at 7 bases. The germline gives CDR1 LGHDT, CDR2 YNNKEL (reference sequence). The CDR3 consists of 17 residues. V lost 0 bases and J lost 7; bases outside the gene matches: 11.

The chain combines TRBV6-6 with TRBJ1-1; D gene unclear. Trimming stripped 0 bases from V and 4 bases from J, with 12 bases between. Germline values: CDR1 MNHNY, CDR2 SVGAGI (reference sequence). The CDR3 has 15 residues. The CDR3 reads CASSYSPGLSTEAFF. CDR3 coding DNA: TGTGCCAGCAGTTACTCACCGGGGTTAAGCACTGAAGCTTTCTTT.

The chain recombines TRBV2 with TRBJ2-7; D is ambiguous. The germline CDR1 and CDR2 sequences are SNHLY and FYNNEI. V was clipped by 8 bases and J by 3 bases, with 5 bases between them. The length of the CDR3 is 10 residues. The CDR3 loop reads CASADYEQYF. The CDR3 nucleotides are TGTGCCAGCGCGGACTACGAGCAGTACTTC. The full variable domain, its missing parts supplied by reference TRBV2 and TRBJ2-7, is EPEVTQTPSHQVTQMGQEVILRCVPISNHLYFYWYRQILGQKVEFLVSFYNNEISEKSEIFDDQFSVERPDGSNFTLKIRSTKLEDSAMYFCASADYEQYFGPGTRLTVT.

The rearrangement uses TRBV27 and TRBJ2-7; TRBD2 matches at 10 bases. The length of the CDR3 is 18 residues. The V gene end was trimmed by 2 bases and the J gene end by 2 bases; junction bases not matched to a gene: 12. Germline CDR1 MNHEY, CDR2 SMNVEV (reference sequence). CDR3 in DNA: TGTGCCAGCAGTTTAAGCTATGGGGCTAGCGGGAGTACCTACGAGCAGTACTTC. Protein sequence: CASSLSYGASGSTYEQYF.

This clone was recorded only once. The rearrangement joins TRBV5-6 to TRBJ2-7, with D maybe TRBD2 (5 bases). CDR3 length: 13 residues. V was cut by 3 bases and J by 3 bases, with 10 bases left in between. Germline V gene sequence: CDR1 SGHDT, CDR2 YYEEEE. Here the CDR3 DNA reads TGTGCCAGCAGCTGGACTCGGAACTACGAGCAGTACTTC. It codes for CASSWTRNYEQYF.

This sequence joins TRBV5-1 and TRBJ1-6; D is uncertain. Germline V gives CDR1 SGHRS, CDR2 YFSETQ. The V end was cut by 0 bases, the J end by 5 bases, with 12 bases between. There are 16 residues in the CDR3. The CDR3 region is CASSLASGSHNSPLHF. The CDR3 region has the DNA TGCGCCAGCAGCTTGGCCTCAGGCTCTCATAATTCACCCCTCCACTTT.

The CDR3 loop reads CASRDRPLDSPLHF. Here the CDR3 DNA reads TGTGCCAGCAGGGACAGGCCCCTTGATTCACCCCTCCACTTT. The genes are TRBV6-5 and TRBJ1-6, with 7 positions matching TRBD1. The CDR3 totals 14 residues. CDR1 MNHEY and CDR2 SVGAGI come from the germline V gene. Trimming took 6 bases from V and 8 from J; bases not matched to a gene: 7.

The chain joins TRBV19 to TRBJ2-1; the D is unclear. Germline CDR1 and CDR2: LNHDA and SQIVND (reference sequence). V was cut by 6 bases and J by 4 bases, with 7 bases left in between. The CDR3 runs to 12 residues. CDR3 sequence: CASSLQYNEQFF. As DNA, the CDR3 is TGTGCCAGTAGCCTACAGTACAATGAGCAGTTCTTC.

The J gene is TRBJ2-7, the V gene TRBV5-1; the D gene is possibly TRBD2 (5 bases). V dropped 2 bases and J dropped 2 bases, with 11 bases sitting between them. CDR3 length: 14 amino acids. Per the germline V gene, CDR1 is SGHRS and CDR2 is YFSETQ. DNA of the CDR3: TGCGCCAGCAGCTTAGGAGGTTTGGCCTACGAGCAGTACTTC. Translating gives CASSLGGLAYEQYF. Complete variable domain (other parts from reference TRBV5-1 and TRBJ2-7): KAGVTQTPRYLIKTRGQQVTLSCSPISGHRSVSWYQQTPGQGLQFLFEYFSETQRNKGNFPGRFSGRQFSNSRSEMNVSTLELGDSALYLCASSLGGLAYEQYFGPGTRLTVT.

The chain combines TRBV7-9 with TRBJ2-2, with D possibly TRBD2 on 5 matching bases. The V gene's germline CDR1 is SEHNR and CDR2 FQNEAQ (reference sequence). The CDR3 has 15 residues. Trimming took 4 bases from V and 5 from J, leaving 14 bases between them. The CDR3 protein is CASSSADFGTGELFF. CDR3 nucleotides: TGTGCCAGCAGCTCCGCGGACTTTGGGACCGGGGAGCTGTTTTTT.

This clone has just one count. The chain has TRBV6-2 or TRBV6-3 and TRBJ2-7; no definite D call. The CDR3 totals 13 residues. From germline, CDR1 is MNHEY and CDR2 SVGEGT. Trimming took off 2 bases at V and 2 bases at J, with 7 bases between the two ends. The CDR3 here is CASSYLSPYEQYF. For the CDR3, the DNA is TGTGCCAGCAGTTACCTCAGCCCCTACGAGCAGTACTTC.

V usage is TRBV7-9 and J usage is TRBJ1-1; D not certain. From germline, CDR1 is SEHNR and CDR2 FQNEAQ (reference sequence). There are 14 residues in the CDR3. V was trimmed by 1 base and J by 1 base, leaving 7 bases between them. CDR3 region: CASSLESGNTEAFF. In DNA form, the CDR3 reads TGTGCCAGCAGCTTAGAAAGCGGGAACACTGAAGCTTTCTTT.

J is TRBJ1-4 and V is TRBV27; the D is unclear. The ends were cut back, 3 bases at V and 6 bases at J, with 8 bases in the middle. Per the germline V gene, CDR1 is MNHEY and CDR2 is SMNVEV (reference sequence). The CDR3 length is 13 residues. CDR3 residues: CASSLVRDEKLFF. DNA for the CDR3: TGTGCCAGCAGTTTGGTAAGGGATGAAAAACTGTTTTTT.

This chain uses TRBV19 with TRBJ1-2; maybe TRBD1 (6 bases). V was pared by 6 bases and J by 0 bases, with 29 bases between. CDR3 length: 20 amino acids. The V gene's germline CDR1 is LNHDA and CDR2 SQIVND (reference sequence). The CDR3 reads CASRSIGEGQLDLANYGYTF. For the CDR3, the DNA is TGTGCCAGTAGAAGTATAGGAGAGGGACAACTCGACCTTGCTAACTATGGCTACACCTTC.

Only a few counts were recorded for this clone. The gene calls are TRBV5-1 and TRBJ1-1; 10 bases match TRBD1. Germline CDR1 SGHRS, CDR2 YFSETQ. Trimming at V came to 0 bases and at J to 6 bases, leaving 8 bases not matched to a gene. CDR3 size: 16 residues. The CDR3 region is CASSLGTGGVWSEAFF. The CDR3 coding sequence is TGCGCCAGCAGCTTGGGGACAGGGGGAGTCTGGTCTGAAGCTTTCTTT. The complete variable domain, with remaining parts taken from reference TRBV5-1 and TRBJ1-1, reads KAGVTQTPRYLIKTRGQQVTLSCSPISGHRSVSWYQQTPGQGLQFLFEYFSETQRNKGNFPGRFSGRQFSNSRSEMNVSTLELGDSALYLCASSLGTGGVWSEAFFGQGTRLTVV.

This sequence joins TRBV19 and TRBJ1-2, with D maybe TRBD1 (6 bases). Deletions cut 4 bases from V and 3 bases from J, with 6 bases between. The V gene's germline CDR1 is LNHDA and CDR2 SQIVND (reference sequence). This CDR3 has 12 residues. CDR3 residues: CASSTGDYGYTF. The CDR3 region has the DNA TGTGCCAGTAGTACAGGGGACTATGGCTACACCTTC.

The chain couples TRBV10-3 to TRBJ1-4; D possibly corresponds to TRBD1 (6 bases). CDR1 and CDR2 from the germline V gene are ENHRY and SYGVKD. The germline V and J ends were trimmed by 2 bases and 5 bases, with 9 bases remaining between them. This CDR3 spans 14 amino acids. Written as DNA, the CDR3 is TGTGCCATCAGTGAGGGAGGGGGGAATGAAAAACTGTTTTTT. Translation gives CAISEGGGNEKLFF.